This section outlines one T cell receptor beta chain sequence together with its context. Its antigen is unidentified. 5' RACE with UMI labels generated the TRB cDNA libraries. From the 5' RACE reads, TCRdb lists one entry per CDR3 protein and no DNA. This table holds about 84,000 distinct CDR3 sequences. This sample was taken from a study of CXCR3-negative and CXCR3-positive naive CD8 T cells. Germline CDR1 is SGDLS and CDR2 is YYNGEE. CDR3 length: 12 residues. Notes on the study in general: Compared with CXCR3-negative naive cells, CXCR3-positive naive cells showed more hydrophobic TRB CDR3s.

This chain links TRBV9 with TRBJ1-2; as DNA is missing, the TRBD1 call by TCRdb cannot be tested. Sequencing input: naive CXCR3+ CD8+ T cells from blood. Noted subset: CD45RO-CCR7+CD27+CD95- naive CD8+ T cells expressing CXCR3 (TNR3+). The sequence came from a human donor in good health. Some clones in this sample may be carry-over from other donors' samples. The CDR3 spells CASSPGGGGYTF. Variable domain in full (rest from reference TRBV9 and TRBJ1-2): DSGVTQTPKHLITATGQRVTLRCSPRSGDLSVYWYQQSLDQGLQFLIQYYNGEERAKGNILERFSAQQFPDLHSELNLSSLELGDSALYFCASSPGGGGYTFGSGTRLTVV.